The 14 T cell receptor beta chains below were found in one sample sequenced in a study of blood T cell repertoires in COVID-19. Clones were read by immunoSEQ multiplex PCR, and TCRdb kept only the in-frame ones, dropping some. The data show around 200,000 clones, around nine tenths seen once. The sequenced material came from peripheral blood. All receptors derive from a woman under 30 who had recovered from COVID-19.

The gene calls are TRBV12-3 or TRBV12-4 and TRBJ2-1, with a weak D call TRBD1 (6 bases). CDR3 size: 11 residues. The germline V and J ends were trimmed by 6 bases and 8 bases, with 8 bases remaining between them. In nucleotides, the CDR3 is TGTGCCAGCAGGACAGGCGATGAGCAGTTCTTC. This encodes CASRTGDEQFF.

This clone was detected only a few times. This chain links TRBV10-3 with TRBJ2-3, with TRBD2 matching 10 bases. Trimming removed 4 bases from V and 0 bases from J; junction bases left unmatched: 10. From germline, CDR1 is ENHRY and CDR2 SYGVKD. The CDR3 has 18 residues. The CDR3 loop is CAISVPLTSGVSTDTQYF. The CDR3 DNA is TGTGCCATCAGTGTGCCCCTAACTAGCGGGGTCAGCACAGATACGCAGTATTTT.

The chain couples TRBV19 to TRBJ2-7; D is undetermined. The CDR3 extends over 14 amino acids. Germline-derived CDR1 and CDR2 are LNHDA and SQIVND (reference sequence). The CDR3 reads CVLNEKIKTYEQYF. The CDR3 bases are TGTGTTCTAAATGAGAAGATAAAGACCTACGAGCAGTACTTC.

This clone was counted once. V gene TRBV7-2 combines with J gene TRBJ2-7; maybe TRBD1 (5 bases). CDR3 length equals 13 residues. Germline V gene data show CDR1 as SGHTA and CDR2 as FQGNSA. Trimming took 4 bases from V and 6 from J, leaving 13 bases between them. The DNA for the CDR3 is TGTGCCAGCAGCTATAGCAGGGCAGCCGAGCAGTACGTC. Its protein product is CASSYSRAAEQYV.

This clone has at least ten counts. The chain links TRBV5-6 to TRBJ2-1; the match to TRBD2 covers 9 bases. The germline gives CDR1 SGHDT, CDR2 YYEEEE. V gave up 1 base and J gave up 7 bases; unmatched junction bases: 6. This CDR3 has 15 residues. The CDR3 spells CASSLRLAGPNEQFF. CDR3 sequence (DNA): TGTGCCAGCAGCTTGCGGCTAGCGGGGCCTAATGAGCAGTTCTTC.

The chain has TRBV9 and TRBJ2-7; TRBD2 aligns across 14 bases. Per germline, CDR1 SGDLS and CDR2 YYNGEE. Trimming removed 3 bases from V and 4 bases from J; junction bases left unmatched: 3. The CDR3 is made up of 15 amino acids. The CDR3 DNA follows: TGTGCCAGCAGCGGAGGGACTAGCGGGAGTTACGAGCAGTACGTC. Its translation is CASSGGTSGSYEQYV.

This clone showed up just once. This chain links TRBV7-6 with TRBJ1-1; no clear D gene. The CDR3 has 14 residues. Germline values: CDR1 SGHVS, CDR2 FNYEAQ. The V gene lost 6 bases and the J gene lost 1 base, with 12 bases spanning the gap. In DNA, the CDR3 is TGTGCCAGCAGTACTTTACAGAGGAACACTGAAGCTTTCTTT. The encoded protein is CASSTLQRNTEAFF.

V gene TRBV7-2 combines with J gene TRBJ1-5; D is uncertain. Trimming left V 1 base short and J 4 bases short, with 11 bases between. CDR1 SGHTA and CDR2 FQGNSA come from the germline V gene. The CDR3 runs to 15 residues. CDR3 coding DNA: TGTGCCAGCAGCTTAGAGAGGGAGAGAAATCAGCCCCAGCATTTT. Translated: CASSLERERNQPQHF.

The rearrangement links TRBV7-3 to TRBJ1-2; 8 bases agree with TRBD1. CDR3 size: 13 residues. Per the germline V gene, CDR1 is SGHTA and CDR2 is FQGTGA. Losses at the gene ends were 5 bases for V and 8 bases for J; bases not matched to a gene: 7. The CDR3 protein is CASSPRTGMGYTF. CDR3 in DNA: TGTGCCAGCAGCCCACGGACAGGGATGGGCTACACCTTC.

This chain links TRBV5-8 with TRBJ2-1; 7 positions match TRBD2. CDR3 length: 17 amino acids. The germline V gene has CDR1 SGHTS and CDR2 YDEGEE. The V gene end was trimmed by 4 bases and the J gene end by 3 bases; junction bases not matched to a gene: 13. The CDR3 sequence: CASSEKSGTLGYNEQFF. CDR3 sequence (DNA): TGTGCCAGCAGCGAGAAAAGCGGGACCCTGGGCTACAATGAGCAGTTCTTC.

The CDR3 is CASSVSTGFSNQPQHF. The CDR3 nucleotides read TGTGCCAGCAGTGTCTCGACAGGATTTAGCAATCAGCCCCAGCATTTT. The chain recombines TRBV2 with TRBJ1-5, with D maybe TRBD1 (6 bases). CDR1 is SNHLY, CDR2 FYNNEI, per germline. The CDR3 totals 16 residues. The V gene lost 4 bases and the J gene lost 0 bases, with 13 bases spanning the gap.

The chain has TRBV7-2 and TRBJ2-7; D gene uncertain. CDR1 is SGHTA and CDR2 is FQGNSA in the germline V gene. Trimming pared 1 base from V and 1 base from J, leaving 8 bases between. CDR3 length equals 14 residues. CDR3 sequence reads: CASSLGVSSYEQYF. In nucleotides, the CDR3 is TGTGCCAGCAGCTTAGGAGTAAGTTCCTACGAGCAGTACTTC.

The rearrangement joins TRBV4-3 to TRBJ2-7, with D possibly matching TRBD1 (5 bases). V lost 0 bases, J lost 3 bases, and 9 bases lay in between. The germline V gene encodes CDR1 LGHNA and CDR2 YSLEER. The CDR3 has 14 amino acids. The CDR3 DNA sequence: TGCGCCAGCAGCCAAGATCGAGACAGCTACGAGCAGTACTTC. Translating gives CASSQDRDSYEQYF.

The rearrangement links TRBV19 to TRBJ2-1, with a weak D call TRBD2 (6 bases). The CDR3 length is 15 residues. Between the trimmed V and J ends, which lost 7 bases and 3 bases, there was a span of 16 bases. Germline CDR1 reads LNHDA; CDR2 reads SQIVND (reference sequence). The CDR3 sequence is CASTQGGSGYNEQFF. The DNA for the CDR3 is TGTGCCAGTACCCAGGGAGGTAGCGGCTACAATGAGCAGTTCTTC. The full variable domain, its missing parts supplied by reference TRBV19 and TRBJ2-1, is DGGITQSPKYLFRKEGQNVTLSCEQNLNHDAMYWYRQDPGQGLRLIYYSQIVNDFQKGDIAEGYSVSREKKESFPLTVTSAQKNPTAFYLCASTQGGSGYNEQFFGPGTRLTVL.